This entry features one T cell receptor (beta chain) sequence. The antigen is not known. The CDR3 has 19 residues. V lost 0 bases and J 5 bases, leaving 25 bases between the germline ends. The V gene's germline CDR1 is MGHRA and CDR2 YSYEKL. Among the donors, all were healthy bone marrow donors. This record comes from a study of cytomegalovirus exposure and HLA in healthy donors. Vbeta (60) and Jbeta (13) primers were used in the PCR. Only in-frame clones appear in the TCRdb table, and some are missing; sequencing was by immunoSEQ multiplex PCR. The sample is made up of approximately 47,000 clones, and the top ten hold less than 20% of it. General study findings and limits: Exclusion applied to some V segments, including TRBV6-2 and TRBV6-3, as they were indistinguishable. A later analysis linked a missense DCLRE1C variant to TCR beta V- and J-gene trimming. A later analysis by the authors found several of the most significant clusters apparently linked to common viral pathogens.

What was sequenced was PBMCs. This chain joins TRBV4-1 and TRBJ2-5; perhaps TRBD2 as D (5 bases). This TCR derives from a male donor in good health and CMV-seronegative. The DNA of the CDR3 is TGCGCCAGCAGCCAAGACGGTTATCCGGCCAACCGGAAGCGGGAGACCCAGTACTTC. This gives the protein CASSQDGYPANRKRETQYF.